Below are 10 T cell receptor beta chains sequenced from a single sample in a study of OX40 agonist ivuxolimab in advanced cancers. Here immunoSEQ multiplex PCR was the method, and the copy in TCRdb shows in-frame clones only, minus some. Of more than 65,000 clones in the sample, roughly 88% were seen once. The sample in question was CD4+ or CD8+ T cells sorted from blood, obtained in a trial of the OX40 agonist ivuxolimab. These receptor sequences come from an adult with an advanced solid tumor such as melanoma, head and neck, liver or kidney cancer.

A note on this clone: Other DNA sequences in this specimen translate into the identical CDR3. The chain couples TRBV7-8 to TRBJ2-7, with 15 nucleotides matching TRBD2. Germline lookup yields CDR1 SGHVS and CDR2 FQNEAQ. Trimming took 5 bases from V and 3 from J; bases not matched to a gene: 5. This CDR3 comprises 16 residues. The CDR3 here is CASSLGLAGGSYEQYF. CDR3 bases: TGTGCCAGCAGCCTGGGACTAGCGGGGGGCAGCTACGAGCAGTACTTC.

CDR3 sequence (DNA): TGTGCCAGCAGCTTAGCTGGAAACACCATATATTTT. It codes for CASSLAGNTIYF. The genes are TRBV7-9 and TRBJ1-3; no clear D. The CDR3 runs to 12 residues. The V gene lost 0 bases and the J gene lost 3 bases, with 0 bases spanning the gap. The V gene's germline CDR1 is SEHNR and CDR2 FQNEAQ (reference sequence). Filled out from reference TRBV7-9 and TRBJ1-3, the complete variable domain reads DTGVSQNPRHKITKRGQNVTFRCDPISEHNRLYWYRQTLGQGPEFLTYFQNEAQLEKSRLLSDRFSAERPKGSFSTLEIQRTEQGDSAMYLCASSLAGNTIYFGEGSWLTVV.

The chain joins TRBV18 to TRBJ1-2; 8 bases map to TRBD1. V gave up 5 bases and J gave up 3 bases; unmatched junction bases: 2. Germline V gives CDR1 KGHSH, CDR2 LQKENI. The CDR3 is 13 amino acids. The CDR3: CASSSQGDYGYTF. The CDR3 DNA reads TGTGCCAGCTCATCACAGGGGGACTATGGCTACACCTTC.

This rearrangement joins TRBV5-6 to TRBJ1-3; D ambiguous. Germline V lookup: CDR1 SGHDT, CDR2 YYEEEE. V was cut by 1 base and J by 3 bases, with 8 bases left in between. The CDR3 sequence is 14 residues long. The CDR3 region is CASSLLGSGNTIYF. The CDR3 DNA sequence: TGTGCCAGCAGCTTGCTAGGGAGTGGAAACACCATATATTTT.

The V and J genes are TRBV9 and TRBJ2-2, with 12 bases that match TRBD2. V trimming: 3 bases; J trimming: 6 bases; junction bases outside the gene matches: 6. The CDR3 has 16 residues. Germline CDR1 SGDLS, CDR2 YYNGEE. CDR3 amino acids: CASSATASGRAGELFF. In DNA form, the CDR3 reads TGTGCCAGCAGCGCGACCGCTAGCGGGAGGGCCGGGGAGCTGTTTTTT.

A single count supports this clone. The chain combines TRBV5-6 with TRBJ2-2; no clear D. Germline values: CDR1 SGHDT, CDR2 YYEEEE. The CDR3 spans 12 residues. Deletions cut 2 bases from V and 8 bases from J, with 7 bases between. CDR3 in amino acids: CASSFPPGELFF. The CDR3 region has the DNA TGTGCCAGCAGCTTTCCCCCAGGGGAGCTGTTTTTT. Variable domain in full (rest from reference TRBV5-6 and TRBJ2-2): DAGVTQSPTHLIKTRGQQVTLRCSPKSGHDTVSWYQQALGQGPQFIFQYYEEEERQRGNFPDRFSGHQFPNYSSELNVNALLLGDSALYLCASSFPPGELFFGEGSRLTVL.

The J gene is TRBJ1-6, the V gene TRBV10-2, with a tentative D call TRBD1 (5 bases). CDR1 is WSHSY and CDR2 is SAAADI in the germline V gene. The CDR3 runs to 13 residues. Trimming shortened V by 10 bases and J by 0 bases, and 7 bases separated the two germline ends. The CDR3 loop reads CATQGSYNSPLHF. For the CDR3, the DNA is TGCGCCACCCAGGGCTCCTATAATTCACCCCTCCACTTT.

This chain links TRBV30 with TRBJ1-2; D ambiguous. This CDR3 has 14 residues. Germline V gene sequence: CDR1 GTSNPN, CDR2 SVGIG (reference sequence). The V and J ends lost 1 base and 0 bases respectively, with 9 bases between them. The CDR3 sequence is CAWSAQETNYGYTF. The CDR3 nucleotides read TGTGCCTGGAGTGCACAAGAGACTAACTATGGCTACACCTTC. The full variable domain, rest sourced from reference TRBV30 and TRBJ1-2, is SQTIHQWPATLVQPVGSPLSLECTVEGTSNPNLYWYRQAAGRGLQLLFYSVGIGQISSEVPQNLSASRPQDRQFILSSKKLLLSDSGFYLCAWSAQETNYGYTFGSGTRLTVV.

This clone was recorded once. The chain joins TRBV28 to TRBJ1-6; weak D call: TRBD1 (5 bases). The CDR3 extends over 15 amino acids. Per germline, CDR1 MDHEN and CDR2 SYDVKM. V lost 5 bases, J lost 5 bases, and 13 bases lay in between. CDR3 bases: TGTGCCAGCAGTCTACGGGGAGGGGATAATTCACCCCTCCACTTT. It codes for CASSLRGGDNSPLHF.

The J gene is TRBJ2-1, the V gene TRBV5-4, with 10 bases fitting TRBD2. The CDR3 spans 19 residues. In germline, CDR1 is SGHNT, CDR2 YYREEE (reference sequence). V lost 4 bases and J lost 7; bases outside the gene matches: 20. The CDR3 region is CASSPDLAGARWVTNEQFF. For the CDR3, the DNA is TGTGCCAGCAGCCCGGATCTAGCGGGGGCCCGATGGGTTACGAATGAGCAGTTCTTC. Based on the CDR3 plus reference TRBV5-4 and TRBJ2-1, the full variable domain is ETGVTQSPTHLIKTRGQQVTLRCSSQSGHNTVSWYQQALGQGPQFIFQYYREEENGRGNFPPRFSGLQFPNYSSELNVNALELDDSALYLCASSPDLAGARWVTNEQFFGPGTRLTVL.